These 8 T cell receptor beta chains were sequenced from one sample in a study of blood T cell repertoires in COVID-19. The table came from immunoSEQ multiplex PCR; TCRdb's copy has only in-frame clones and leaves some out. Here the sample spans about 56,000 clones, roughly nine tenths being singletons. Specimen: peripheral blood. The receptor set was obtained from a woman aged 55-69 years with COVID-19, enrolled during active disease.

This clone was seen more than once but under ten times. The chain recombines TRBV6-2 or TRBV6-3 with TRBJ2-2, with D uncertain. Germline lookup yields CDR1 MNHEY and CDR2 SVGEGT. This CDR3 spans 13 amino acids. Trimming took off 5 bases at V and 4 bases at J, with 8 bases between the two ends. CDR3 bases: TGTGCCAGCAGTCCCTATGGCACCGGGGAGCTGTTTTTT. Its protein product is CASSPYGTGELFF.

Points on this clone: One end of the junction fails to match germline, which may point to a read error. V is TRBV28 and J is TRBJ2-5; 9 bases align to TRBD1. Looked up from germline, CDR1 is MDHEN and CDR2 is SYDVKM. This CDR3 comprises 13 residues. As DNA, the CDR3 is TGTGCCAGCAGGCCACAGGGGGCTGGGGCCCAATACTTC. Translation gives CASRPQGAGAQYF.

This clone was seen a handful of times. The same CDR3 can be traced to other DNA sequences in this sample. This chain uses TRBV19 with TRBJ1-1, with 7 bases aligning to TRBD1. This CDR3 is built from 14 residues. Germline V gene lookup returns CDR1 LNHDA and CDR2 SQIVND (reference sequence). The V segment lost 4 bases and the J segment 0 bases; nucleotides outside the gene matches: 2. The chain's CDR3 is CASSRQGLNTEAFF. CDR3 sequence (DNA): TGTGCCAGTAGTAGACAGGGTTTGAACACTGAAGCTTTCTTT.

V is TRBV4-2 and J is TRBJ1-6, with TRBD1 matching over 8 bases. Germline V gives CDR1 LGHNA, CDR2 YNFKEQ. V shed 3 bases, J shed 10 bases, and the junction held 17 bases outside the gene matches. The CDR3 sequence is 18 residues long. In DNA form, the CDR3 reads TGTGCCAGCAGCCAGGACCGACAGGGGCCTCCGAAAGGATCACCCCTCCACTTT. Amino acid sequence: CASSQDRQGPPKGSPLHF.

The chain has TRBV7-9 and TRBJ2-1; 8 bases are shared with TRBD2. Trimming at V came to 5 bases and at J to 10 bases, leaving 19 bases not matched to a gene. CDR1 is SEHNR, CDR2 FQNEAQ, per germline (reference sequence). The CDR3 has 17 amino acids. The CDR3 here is CASSPPVAGPSPREQFF. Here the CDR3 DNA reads TGTGCCAGCAGCCCCCCAGTAGCGGGACCCTCTCCTAGGGAGCAGTTCTTC.

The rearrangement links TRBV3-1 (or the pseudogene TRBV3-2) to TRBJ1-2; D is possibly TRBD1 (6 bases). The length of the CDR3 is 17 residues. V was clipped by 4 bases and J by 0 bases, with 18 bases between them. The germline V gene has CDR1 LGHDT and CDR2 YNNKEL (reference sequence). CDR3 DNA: TGTGCCAGCAGCCTGGGACACACCTCTAGAGCTAACTATGGCTACACCTTC. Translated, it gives CASSLGHTSRANYGYTF.

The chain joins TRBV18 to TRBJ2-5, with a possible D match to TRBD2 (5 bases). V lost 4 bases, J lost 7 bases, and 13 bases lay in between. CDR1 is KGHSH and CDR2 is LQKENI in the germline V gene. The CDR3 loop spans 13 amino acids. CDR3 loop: CASSQTTSGTQYF. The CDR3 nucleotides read TGTGCCAGCTCACAGACTACTTCTGGGACCCAGTACTTC.

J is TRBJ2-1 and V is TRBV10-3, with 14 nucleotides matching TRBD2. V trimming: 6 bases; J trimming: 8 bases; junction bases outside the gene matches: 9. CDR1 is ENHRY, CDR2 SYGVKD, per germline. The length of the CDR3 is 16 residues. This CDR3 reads CAISLLGTSGSYEQFF. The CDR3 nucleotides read TGTGCCATCAGCCTTCTGGGGACTAGCGGGAGTTATGAGCAGTTCTTC.